Here is one TCR beta chain with its context. The data stem from a study of chemoradiotherapy in HPV16-positive cancers. Study information: Candidate HPV-specific T-cell clones and common TCR motifs came from functional assays in two HPV16-positive patients.

Measured with immunoSEQ multiplex PCR; TCRdb has only the in-frame clones, and not every one. This sample has about 21,000 clones, with approximately 87% found just once. CDR3 length equals 16 residues. Germline V lookup: CDR1 LGHNA, CDR2 YSLEER. Trimming cost V 3 bases and J 7 bases; bases outside gene matches: 9. V is TRBV4-3 and J is TRBJ2-1; 10 nucleotides agree with TRBD2. The TCR originated in a human donor with HPV-associated anogenital cancer. The sequences come from blood, collected from a patient who underwent chemoradiotherapy. The CDR3: CASSHFLAGGSNEQFF. CDR3 DNA: TGCGCCAGCAGCCATTTCTTAGCGGGGGGTTCAAATGAGCAGTTCTTC.